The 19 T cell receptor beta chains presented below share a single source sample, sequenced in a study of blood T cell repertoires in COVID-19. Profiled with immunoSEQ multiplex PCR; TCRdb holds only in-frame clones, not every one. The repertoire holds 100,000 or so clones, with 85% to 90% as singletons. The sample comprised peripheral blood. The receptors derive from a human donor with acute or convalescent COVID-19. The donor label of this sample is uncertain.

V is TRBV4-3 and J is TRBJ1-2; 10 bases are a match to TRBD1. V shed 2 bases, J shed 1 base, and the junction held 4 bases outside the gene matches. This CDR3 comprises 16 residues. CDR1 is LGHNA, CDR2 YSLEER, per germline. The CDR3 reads CASSQMTGGLNYGYTF. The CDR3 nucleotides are TGCGCCAGCAGCCAAATGACAGGGGGCCTTAACTATGGCTACACCTTC.

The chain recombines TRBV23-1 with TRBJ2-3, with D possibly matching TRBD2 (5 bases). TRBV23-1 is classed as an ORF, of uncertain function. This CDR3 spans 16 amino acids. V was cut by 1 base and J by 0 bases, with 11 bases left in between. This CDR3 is CASSQYRGISTDTQYF. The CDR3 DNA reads TGCGCCAGCAGTCAATACCGGGGTATTAGCACAGATACGCAGTATTTT.

CDR3 amino acids: CASSQGSTRRDTDTQYF. The CDR3 DNA sequence: TGCGCCAGCAGCCAAGGCTCGACTAGACGGGACACAGATACGCAGTATTTT. The rearrangement links TRBV4-3 to TRBJ2-3; possible D gene TRBD2, 6 bases. The CDR3 spans 17 residues. Germline V gene data show CDR1 as LGHNA and CDR2 as YSLEER. Deletions cut 1 base from V and 2 bases from J, with 16 bases between.

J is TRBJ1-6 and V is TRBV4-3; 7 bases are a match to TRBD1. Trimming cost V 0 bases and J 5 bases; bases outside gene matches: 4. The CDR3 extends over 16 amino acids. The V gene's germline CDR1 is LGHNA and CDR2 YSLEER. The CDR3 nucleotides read TGCGCCAGCAGCCAAGAAGGGGGCGTTAATAATTCACCCCTCCACTTT. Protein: CASSQEGGVNNSPLHF.

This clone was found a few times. CDR3 residues: CAWSPRGLNRNQPQHF. DNA for the CDR3: TGTGCCTGGAGTCCCAGGGGGCTCAATCGCAATCAGCCCCAGCATTTT. V usage is TRBV30 and J usage is TRBJ1-5, with TRBD1 matching over 8 bases. The CDR3 is made up of 16 amino acids. The V and J ends lost 2 bases and 2 bases, in that order; junction bases with no gene match: 8. Looked up from germline, CDR1 is GTSNPN and CDR2 is SVGIG (reference sequence).

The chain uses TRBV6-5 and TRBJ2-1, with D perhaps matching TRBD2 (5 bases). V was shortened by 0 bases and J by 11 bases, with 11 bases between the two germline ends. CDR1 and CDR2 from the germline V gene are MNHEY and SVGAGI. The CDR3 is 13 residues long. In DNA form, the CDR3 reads TGTGCCAGCAGTTACTCGAGAGGGTACAAGCAGTTCTTC. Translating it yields CASSYSRGYKQFF.

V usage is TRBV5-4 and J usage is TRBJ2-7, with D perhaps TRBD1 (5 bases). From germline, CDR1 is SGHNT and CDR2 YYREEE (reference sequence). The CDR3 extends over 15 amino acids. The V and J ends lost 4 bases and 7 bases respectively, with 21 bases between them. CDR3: CASSLDAGSGREQYF. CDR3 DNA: TGTGCCAGCAGCCTAGACGCAGGGTCAGGGCGGGAGCAGTACTTC.

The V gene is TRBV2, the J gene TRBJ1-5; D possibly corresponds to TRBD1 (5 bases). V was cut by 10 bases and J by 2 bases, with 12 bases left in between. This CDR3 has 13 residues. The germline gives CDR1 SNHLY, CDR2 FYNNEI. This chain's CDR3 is CATDLGGNQPQHF. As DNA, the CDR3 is TGTGCCACTGACCTAGGGGGCAATCAGCCCCAGCATTTT.

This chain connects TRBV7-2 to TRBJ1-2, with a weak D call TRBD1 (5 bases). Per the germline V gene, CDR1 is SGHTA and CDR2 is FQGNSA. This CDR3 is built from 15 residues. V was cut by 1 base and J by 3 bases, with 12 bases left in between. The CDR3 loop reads CASSLGGVRDYGYTF. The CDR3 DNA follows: TGTGCCAGCAGCTTAGGGGGGGTGAGGGACTATGGCTACACCTTC.

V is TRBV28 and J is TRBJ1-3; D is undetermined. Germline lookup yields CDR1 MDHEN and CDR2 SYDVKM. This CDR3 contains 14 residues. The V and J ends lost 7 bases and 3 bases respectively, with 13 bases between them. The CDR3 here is CASTTTNFGNTIYF. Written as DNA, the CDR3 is TGTGCCAGCACCACTACCAACTTTGGAAACACCATATATTTT.

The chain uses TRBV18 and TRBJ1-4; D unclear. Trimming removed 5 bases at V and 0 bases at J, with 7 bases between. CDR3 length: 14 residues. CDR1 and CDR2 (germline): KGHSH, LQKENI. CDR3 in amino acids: CASSNQATNEKLFF. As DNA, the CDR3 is TGTGCCAGCTCAAACCAGGCAACTAATGAAAAACTGTTTTTT. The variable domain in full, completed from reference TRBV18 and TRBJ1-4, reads NAGVMQNPRHLVRRRGQEARLRCSPMKGHSHVYWYRQLPEEGLKFMVYLQKENIIDESGMPKERFSAEFPKEGPSILRIQQVVRGDSAAYFCASSNQATNEKLFFGSGTQLSVL.

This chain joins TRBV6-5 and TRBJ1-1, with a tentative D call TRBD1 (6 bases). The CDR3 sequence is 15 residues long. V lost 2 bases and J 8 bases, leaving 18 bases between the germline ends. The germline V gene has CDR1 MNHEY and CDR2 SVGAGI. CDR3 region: CASSYRGGRGTEAFF. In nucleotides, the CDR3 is TGTGCCAGCAGTTACCGGGGGGGCCGGGGGACCGAAGCTTTCTTT.

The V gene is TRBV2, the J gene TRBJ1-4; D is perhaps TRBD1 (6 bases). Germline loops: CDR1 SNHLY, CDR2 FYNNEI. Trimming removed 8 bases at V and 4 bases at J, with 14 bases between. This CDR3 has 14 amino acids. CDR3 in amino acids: CASLSNRVNEKLFF. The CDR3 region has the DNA TGTGCCAGCCTGAGCAACAGGGTTAATGAAAAACTGTTTTTT. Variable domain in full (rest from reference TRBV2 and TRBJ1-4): EPEVTQTPSHQVTQMGQEVILRCVPISNHLYFYWYRQILGQKVEFLVSFYNNEISEKSEIFDDQFSVERPDGSNFTLKIRSTKLEDSAMYFCASLSNRVNEKLFFGSGTQLSVL.

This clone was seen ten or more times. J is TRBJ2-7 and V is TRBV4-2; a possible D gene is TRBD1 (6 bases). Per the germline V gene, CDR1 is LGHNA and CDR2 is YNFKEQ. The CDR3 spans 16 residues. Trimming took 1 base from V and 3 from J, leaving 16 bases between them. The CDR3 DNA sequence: TGTGCCAGCAGCCAAGGTCAGGGGCCCGATGGCTACGAGCAGTACTTC. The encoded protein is CASSQGQGPDGYEQYF.

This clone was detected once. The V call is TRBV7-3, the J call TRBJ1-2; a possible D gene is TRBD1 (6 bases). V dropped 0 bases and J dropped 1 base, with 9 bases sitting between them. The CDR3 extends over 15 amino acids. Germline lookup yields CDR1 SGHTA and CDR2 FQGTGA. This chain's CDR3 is CASSLTPGDNYGYTF. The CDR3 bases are TGTGCCAGCAGCTTAACGCCAGGGGATAACTATGGCTACACCTTC.

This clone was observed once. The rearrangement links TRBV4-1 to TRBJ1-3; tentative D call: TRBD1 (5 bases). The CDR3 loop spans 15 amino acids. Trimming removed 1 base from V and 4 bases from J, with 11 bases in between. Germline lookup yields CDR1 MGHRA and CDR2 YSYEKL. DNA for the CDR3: TGCGCCAGCAGCCAAGTGGGGGGTCCGGGAAACACCATATATTTT. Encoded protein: CASSQVGGPGNTIYF.

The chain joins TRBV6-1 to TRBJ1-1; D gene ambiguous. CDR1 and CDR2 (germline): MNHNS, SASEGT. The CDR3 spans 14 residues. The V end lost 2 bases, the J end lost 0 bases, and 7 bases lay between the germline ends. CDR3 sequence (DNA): TGTGCCAGCAGTGAAATCGGGATGAACACTGAAGCTTTCTTT. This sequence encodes CASSEIGMNTEAFF.

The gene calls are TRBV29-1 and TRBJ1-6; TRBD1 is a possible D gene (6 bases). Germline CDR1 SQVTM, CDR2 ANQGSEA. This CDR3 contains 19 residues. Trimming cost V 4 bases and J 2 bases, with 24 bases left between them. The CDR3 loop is CSVVPPSHRARTYNSPLHF. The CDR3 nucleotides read TGCAGCGTTGTACCCCCGTCTCACAGGGCCAGGACCTATAATTCACCCCTCCACTTT.

CDR3 nucleotide sequence: TGTGCCAGCAGCTTAAGGAGGGGGCCGAATCAGCCCCAGCATTTT. Translation gives CASSLRRGPNQPQHF. The chain joins TRBV5-5 to TRBJ1-5; 7 nucleotides agree with TRBD1. Trimming at V came to 2 bases and at J to 4 bases, leaving 6 bases not matched to a gene. The CDR3 extends over 15 amino acids. Germline V gene lookup returns CDR1 SGHKS and CDR2 YYEKEE (reference sequence).